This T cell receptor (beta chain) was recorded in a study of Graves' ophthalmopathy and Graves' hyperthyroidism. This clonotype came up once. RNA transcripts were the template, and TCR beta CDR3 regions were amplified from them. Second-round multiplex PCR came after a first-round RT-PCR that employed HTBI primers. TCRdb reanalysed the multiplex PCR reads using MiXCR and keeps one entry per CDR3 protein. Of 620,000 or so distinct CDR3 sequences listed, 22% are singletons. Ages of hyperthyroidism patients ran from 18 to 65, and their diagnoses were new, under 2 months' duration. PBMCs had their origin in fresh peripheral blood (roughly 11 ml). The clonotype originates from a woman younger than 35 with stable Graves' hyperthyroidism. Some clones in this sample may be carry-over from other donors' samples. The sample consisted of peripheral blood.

The CDR3, as DNA: TGTGCCAGCAGTTACTCGGCGAGGGGGCGCGGCACTGAAGCTTTCTTT. This translates into CASSYSARGRGTEAFF. The chain combines TRBV6-5 with TRBJ1-1, with 7 nucleotides matching TRBD1. The CDR3 spans 16 residues. CDR1 and CDR2 from the germline V gene are MNHEY and SVGAGI. The trim removed 0 bases at V and 4 bases at J, leaving 8 bases unmatched.